Presented here are 30 T cell receptor beta chains from one specimen sequenced in a study of monozygotic twins with cystic fibrosis. Sequenced by immunoSEQ multiplex PCR; TCRdb stores in-frame clones only, minus some. The repertoire includes about 19,000 clones, 95% to 97% of them detected once, and 1.9% sits in the top ten. Sequencing was performed on blood. These receptors were collected from a woman between 25 and 40 years old with cystic fibrosis.

J is TRBJ1-5 and V is TRBV4-3; D not resolved. V lost 0 bases and J lost 0, with 9 bases in between. Germline CDR1 LGHNA, CDR2 YSLEER. The CDR3 is 16 amino acids. CDR3 amino acids: CASSQDRTGSNQPQHF. In nucleotides, the CDR3 is TGCGCCAGCAGCCAAGATCGGACGGGTAGCAATCAGCCCCAGCATTTT.

The CDR3 spells CAKRTNYNEQFF. As DNA, the CDR3 is TGTGCCAAACGGACTAACTACAATGAGCAGTTCTTC. This chain connects TRBV2 to TRBJ2-1, with D possibly being TRBD2 (6 bases). With 10 bases removed from V and 3 bases from J, the gap between germline ends came to 10 bases. Germline-derived CDR1 and CDR2 are SNHLY and FYNNEI. The CDR3 loop spans 12 amino acids.

This clone was counted a single time. The chain uses TRBV7-6 and TRBJ2-7, with 7 bases aligning to TRBD1. With 3 bases clipped from V and 7 bases from J, the junction kept 9 bases outside the gene matches. The CDR3 is made up of 14 amino acids. Germline V gives CDR1 SGHVS, CDR2 FNYEAQ. CDR3 loop: CASSFWRQGAEQYF. Written as DNA, the CDR3 is TGTGCCAGCAGCTTCTGGCGACAGGGTGCGGAGCAGTACTTC.

The chain employs TRBV7-8 and TRBJ2-7, with D hard to call. This CDR3 has 13 residues. V was pared by 8 bases and J by 2 bases, with 13 bases between. CDR1 and CDR2 from the germline V gene are SGHVS and FQNEAQ. CDR3 amino acids: CASSPGQTYEQYF. The CDR3 DNA follows: TGTGCCAGCTCCCCCGGGCAGACCTACGAGCAGTACTTC.

This chain uses TRBV4-2 with TRBJ1-1; weak D call: TRBD1 (5 bases). The CDR3 sequence is 15 residues long. CDR1 LGHNA and CDR2 YNFKEQ come from the germline V gene. V was clipped by 0 bases and J by 3 bases, with 11 bases between them. CDR3 bases: TGTGCCAGCAGCCAAGAAGCAGGGTTTCACACTGAAGCTTTCTTT. Its translation is CASSQEAGFHTEAFF.

CDR3 DNA: TGCGCCAGCAGCTTTGACAGGGCGGAGACCCAGTACTTC. Protein sequence: CASSFDRAETQYF. This chain connects TRBV5-1 to TRBJ2-5; TRBD1 agrees at 7 bases. CDR1 and CDR2 from the germline V gene are SGHRS and YFSETQ. V lost 2 bases to trimming and J lost 5 bases; unmatched junction nucleotides: 3. This CDR3 has 13 amino acids.

This clone was found once. CDR3 residues: CASSETQAPANYGYTF. The CDR3 DNA reads as TGTGCCAGCAGTGAAACCCAGGCTCCCGCTAACTATGGCTACACCTTC. This chain connects TRBV6-1 to TRBJ1-2; D unclear. The CDR3 covers 16 residues. V gave up 2 bases and J gave up 0 bases, with 13 bases separating them. The V gene's germline CDR1 is MNHNS and CDR2 SASEGT.

The chain links TRBV19 to TRBJ2-3, with D possibly being TRBD2 (6 bases). The CDR3 covers 15 residues. CDR1 is LNHDA and CDR2 is SQIVND in the germline V gene (reference sequence). Trimming took off 2 bases at V and 4 bases at J, with 13 bases between the two ends. CDR3 sequence (DNA): TGTGCCAGTAGTATACAAGCGGGCCGGGCAGATACGCAGTATTTT. It codes for CASSIQAGRADTQYF. Full variable domain (missing parts from reference TRBV19 and TRBJ2-3): DGGITQSPKYLFRKEGQNVTLSCEQNLNHDAMYWYRQDPGQGLRLIYYSQIVNDFQKGDIAEGYSVSREKKESFPLTVTSAQKNPTAFYLCASSIQAGRADTQYFGPGTRLTVL.

V is TRBV30 and J is TRBJ2-5; D might be TRBD1 (7 bases). Germline lookup yields CDR1 GTSNPN and CDR2 SVGIG (reference sequence). The CDR3 sequence is 14 residues long. Trimming cost V 1 base and J 5 bases, with 14 bases left between them. The CDR3 loop reads CAWSAPGGLETQYF. The CDR3 DNA follows: TGTGCCTGGAGTGCGCCAGGGGGGTTGGAGACCCAGTACTTC. Based on the CDR3 plus reference TRBV30 and TRBJ2-5, the full variable domain is SQTIHQWPATLVQPVGSPLSLECTVEGTSNPNLYWYRQAAGRGLQLLFYSVGIGQISSEVPQNLSASRPQDRQFILSSKKLLLSDSGFYLCAWSAPGGLETQYFGPGTRLLVL.

This chain joins TRBV29-1 and TRBJ1-5, with D perhaps TRBD1 (5 bases). CDR1 SQVTM and CDR2 ANQGSEA come from the germline V gene. There are 14 residues in the CDR3. V dropped 4 bases and J dropped 10 bases, with 20 bases sitting between them. This CDR3 reads CSVVTGGGYSPQHF. CDR3 sequence (DNA): TGCAGCGTTGTCACGGGTGGGGGGTATTCACCCCAGCATTTT.

This chain connects TRBV25-1 to TRBJ2-5, with a possible D match to TRBD1 (6 bases). In germline, CDR1 is MGHDK, CDR2 SYGVNS. The CDR3 has 13 residues. Deletions cut 4 bases from V and 3 bases from J, with 9 bases between. CDR3 region: CASSGQAEETQYF. The DNA of the CDR3 is TGTGCCAGCAGTGGACAGGCGGAAGAGACCCAGTACTTC. Filled out from reference TRBV25-1 and TRBJ2-5, the complete variable domain reads EADIYQTPRYLVIGTGKKITLECSQTMGHDKMYWYQQDPGMELHLIHYSYGVNSTEKGDLSSESTVSRIRTEHFPLTLESARPSHTSQYLCASSGQAEETQYFGPGTRLLVL.

The chain links TRBV7-2 to TRBJ1-2; tentatively, D is TRBD1 (6 bases). The V gene's germline CDR1 is SGHTA and CDR2 FQGNSA. This CDR3 spans 14 amino acids. V lost 6 bases and J 2 bases, leaving 13 bases between the germline ends. CDR3 amino acids: CASSREDRNYGYTF. The CDR3 region has the DNA TGTGCCAGCAGTCGCGAGGACAGAAACTATGGCTACACCTTC.

This clone has just one count. V is TRBV9 and J is TRBJ1-2; no reliable D call. The ends were cut back, 5 bases at V and 3 bases at J, with 20 bases in the middle. The CDR3 spans 16 residues. Germline assignment: CDR1 SGDLS and CDR2 YYNGEE. CDR3 protein: CASRAAPSQPHYGYTF. CDR3 in DNA: TGTGCCAGCAGAGCAGCCCCGTCCCAACCCCACTATGGCTACACCTTC.

The chain employs TRBV15 and TRBJ1-5; unclear D gene. Trimming cost V 1 base and J 2 bases, with 12 bases left between them. CDR1 and CDR2 (germline): LNHNV, YYDKDF (reference sequence). The CDR3 consists of 16 residues. The DNA for the CDR3 is TGTGCCACCAGCAGAGGTGGTTCGAGGGGCAATCAGCCCCAGCATTTT. Translating gives CATSRGGSRGNQPQHF. Drawing the rest from reference TRBV15 and TRBJ1-5, the complete variable domain is DAMVIQNPRYQVTQFGKPVTLSCSQTLNHNVMYWYQQKSSQAPKLLFHYYDKDFNNEADTPDNFQSRRPNTSFCFLDIRSPGLGDTAMYLCATSRGGSRGNQPQHFGDGTRLSIL.

The genes are TRBV2 and TRBJ1-5, with D unclear. This CDR3 is 15 amino acids long. Germline values: CDR1 SNHLY, CDR2 FYNNEI. V dropped 1 base and J dropped 0 bases, with 7 bases sitting between them. CDR3 region: CASSEGTISNQPQHF. Written as DNA, the CDR3 is TGTGCCAGCAGTGAAGGAACTATTAGCAATCAGCCCCAGCATTTT.

The chain joins TRBV5-1 to TRBJ1-1, with D unclear. The V and J ends lost 2 bases and 6 bases respectively, with 5 bases between them. CDR1 and CDR2 from the germline V gene are SGHRS and YFSETQ. The CDR3 runs to 11 residues. The CDR3 region has the DNA TGCGCCAGCAGCTTTGGCGCTGAAGCTTTCTTT. Encoded protein: CASSFGAEAFF.

This chain uses TRBV14 with TRBJ1-1; no definite D call. Germline CDR1 and CDR2: SGHDN and FVKESK. The CDR3 extends over 13 amino acids. V was shortened by 7 bases and J by 0 bases, with 9 bases between the two germline ends. Written as DNA, the CDR3 is TGTGCCAGCAAGGCAGGCGTGAACACTGAAGCTTTCTTT. It yields the protein CASKAGVNTEAFF.

The chain uses TRBV19 and TRBJ2-2; 9 bases are shared with TRBD1. Germline V gene lookup returns CDR1 LNHDA and CDR2 SQIVND (reference sequence). This CDR3 has 15 residues. Germline trimming cut 5 bases from V and 0 bases from J; bases unmatched to any gene: 1. CDR3 nucleotide sequence: TGTGCCAGTAGTCGGGACAGGGCGAACACCGGGGAGCTGTTTTTT. Amino acid sequence: CASSRDRANTGELFF.

The chain carries TRBV5-5 and TRBJ2-1, with D tentatively TRBD1 or TRBD2 (5 bases each). The germline CDR1 and CDR2 sequences are SGHKS and YYEKEE (reference sequence). The CDR3 extends over 14 amino acids. Trimming pared 7 bases from V and 5 bases from J, leaving 16 bases between. CDR3 in amino acids: CASSVDWGNNEQFF. In nucleotides, the CDR3 is TGTGCCAGCTCAGTTGACTGGGGGAACAATGAGCAGTTCTTC. The whole variable domain, filled in from reference TRBV5-5 and TRBJ2-1, reads DAGVTQSPTHLIKTRGQQVTLRCSPISGHKSVSWYQQVLGQGPQFIFQYYEKEERGRGNFPDRFSARQFPNYSSELNVNALLLGDSALYLCASSVDWGNNEQFFGPGTRLTVL.

V is TRBV19 and J is TRBJ2-7; 7 bases are a match to TRBD1. The CDR3 runs 14 residues. V was clipped by 3 bases and J by 1 base; unmatched bases: 3. Germline CDR1 and CDR2: LNHDA and SQIVND (reference sequence). The CDR3: CASSIQQGSYEQYF. Here the CDR3 DNA reads TGTGCCAGTAGTATTCAACAGGGGTCCTACGAGCAGTACTTC.

The V and J genes are TRBV7-9 and TRBJ1-2, with 7 bases matching TRBD1. The ends lost 2 bases at V and 4 bases at J; junction bases unmatched: 4. Germline-derived CDR1 and CDR2 are SEHNR and FQNEAQ (reference sequence). The CDR3 totals 14 residues. The CDR3 spells CASSLSNRGYGYTF. In DNA, the CDR3 is TGTGCCAGCAGCTTAAGCAACAGGGGCTATGGCTACACCTTC.

The chain couples TRBV6-4 to TRBJ1-1; tentative D call: TRBD1 (6 bases). Germline V gene sequence: CDR1 MRHNA, CDR2 SNTAGT. The CDR3 is 15 residues long. Trimming cost V 2 bases and J 1 base, with 11 bases left between them. CDR3 in DNA: TGTGCCAGCAGTGACCAGGGGTCGGGGAACACTGAAGCTTTCTTT. Translation gives CASSDQGSGNTEAFF.

The chain employs TRBV4-1 and TRBJ1-2, with 7 bases matching TRBD1. The CDR3 totals 15 residues. V was clipped by 2 bases and J by 0 bases; unmatched bases: 3. Germline CDR1 MGHRA, CDR2 YSYEKL. The CDR3 nucleotides are TGCGCCAGCAGCCAATACGACAGGGCTAACTATGGCTACACCTTC. Translated, it gives CASSQYDRANYGYTF.

The rearrangement links TRBV19 to TRBJ1-5; D not certain. CDR3 length: 13 residues. Germline values: CDR1 LNHDA, CDR2 SQIVND (reference sequence). CDR3 sequence (DNA): TGTGCGCAAACTTTCGCCAGCAATCAGCCCCAGCATTTT. Its translation is CAQTFASNQPQHF. The complete variable domain, with remaining parts taken from reference TRBV19 and TRBJ1-5, reads DGGITQSPKYLFRKEGQNVTLSCEQNLNHDAMYWYRQDPGQGLRLIYYSQIVNDFQKGDIAEGYSVSREKKESFPLTVTSAQKNPTAFYLCAQTFASNQPQHFGDGTRLSIL.

CDR3 sequence reads: CASSQYLQGNQPQHF. The CDR3 nucleotides are TGCGCCAGCAGCCAATATTTACAGGGCAATCAGCCCCAGCATTTT. This chain joins TRBV4-3 and TRBJ1-5; tentative D call: TRBD1 (5 bases). Deletions cut 2 bases from V and 2 bases from J, with 10 bases between. This CDR3 is built from 15 residues. Germline lookup yields CDR1 LGHNA and CDR2 YSLEER.

This rearrangement joins TRBV19 to TRBJ2-1; no clear D gene. There are 17 residues in the CDR3. The germline gives CDR1 LNHDA, CDR2 SQIVND (reference sequence). The ends were cut back, 3 bases at V and 9 bases at J, with 24 bases in the middle. The CDR3 DNA reads as TGTGCCAGTAGTATGGGCCGTCTAGGAAGGGCCTTTGGTGAGCAGTTCTTC. Amino acids: CASSMGRLGRAFGEQFF.

The genes are TRBV29-1 and TRBJ1-1; 7 bases are a match to TRBD1. This CDR3 is 14 amino acids long. Germline V CDR1 and CDR2: SQVTM, ANQGSEA. After removal of 4 bases from V and 3 bases from J, the junction contained 8 bases not matched to a gene. The CDR3 sequence: CSVAPTGWDTEAFF. CDR3 DNA sequence: TGCAGCGTTGCCCCGACAGGGTGGGACACTGAAGCTTTCTTT.

There are a few counts of this clone. CDR3 region: CASSQEVGTYEQYF. For the CDR3, the DNA is TGTGCCAGCAGCCAAGAGGTAGGGACCTACGAGCAGTACTTC. The gene calls are TRBV14 and TRBJ2-7; D is uncertain. Deletions cut 0 bases from V and 2 bases from J, with 8 bases between. The CDR3 loop spans 14 amino acids. CDR1 SGHDN and CDR2 FVKESK come from the germline V gene.

This clone showed up just once. V is TRBV6-1 and J is TRBJ1-2; unclear D gene. The CDR3 is 15 residues long. Trimming took off 3 bases at V and 8 bases at J, with 19 bases between the two ends. The germline gives CDR1 MNHNS, CDR2 SASEGT. CDR3 in amino acids: CASSESSEASTGYTF. The CDR3 coding sequence is TGTGCCAGCAGTGAGAGTTCAGAAGCCTCTACGGGCTACACCTTC.

The chain links TRBV2 to TRBJ2-2; no definite D call. The CDR3 extends over 13 amino acids. The germline CDR1 and CDR2 sequences are SNHLY and FYNNEI. Trimming left V 4 bases short and J 2 bases short, with 5 bases between. CDR3 sequence (DNA): TGTGCCAGCAGTGTCTTTAACACCGGGGAGCTGTTTTTT. Its protein product is CASSVFNTGELFF.